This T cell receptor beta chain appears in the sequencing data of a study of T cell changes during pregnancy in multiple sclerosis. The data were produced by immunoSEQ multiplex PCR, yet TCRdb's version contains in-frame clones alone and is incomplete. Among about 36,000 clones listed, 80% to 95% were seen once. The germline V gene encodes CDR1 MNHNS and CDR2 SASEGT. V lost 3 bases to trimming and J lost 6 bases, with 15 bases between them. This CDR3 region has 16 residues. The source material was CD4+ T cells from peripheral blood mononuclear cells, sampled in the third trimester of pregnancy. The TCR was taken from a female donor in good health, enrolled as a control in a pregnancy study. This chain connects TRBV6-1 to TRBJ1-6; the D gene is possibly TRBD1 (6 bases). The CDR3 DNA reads TGTGCCAGCAGTGATGTACCGGGACACCTTAATTCACCCCTCCACTTT. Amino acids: CASSDVPGHLNSPLHF.